This entry lists 28 T cell receptor beta chains sequenced from one sample in a study of cytomegalovirus exposure and HLA in healthy donors (dated by TCRdb to 2015 to 2018). Receptor libraries were prepared by the immunoSEQ multiplex PCR assay. For the multiplex PCR, a mixture combining 60 forward primers for TCR Vbeta segments and 13 reverse primers for TCR Jbeta segments was used. The table comes from immuneACCESS by way of TCRdb, which keeps in-frame sequences with V and J called. Part of the clones is missing from these tables; in studies checked, under half for an unresolved V gene and the rest for unknown reasons. For this sample the table gives about 57,000 clones, of which over 60% were detected only once. The ten largest make up about 6.8% of the sample. The sequenced sample consisted of PBMCs. The origin of the receptors is a man aged 25-45 years in good health and CMV-seropositive.

The chain couples TRBV28 to TRBJ1-1; TRBD1 matches at 9 bases. The germline CDR1 and CDR2 sequences are MDHEN and SYDVKM. V lost 2 bases, J lost 2 bases, and 3 bases stayed unmatched. There are 15 residues in the CDR3. The CDR3, as DNA: TGTGCCAGCAGTTTACCGGGACAGGGAAACACTGAAGCTTTCTTT. As protein: CASSLPGQGNTEAFF. The full variable domain, with the rest looked up from reference TRBV28 and TRBJ1-1, is DVKVTQSSRYLVKRTGEKVFLECVQDMDHENMFWYRQDPGLGLRLIYFSYDVKMKEKGDIPEGYSVSREKKERFSLILESASTNQTSMYLCASSLPGQGNTEAFFGQGTRLTVV.

This clone was observed a few times. The chain combines TRBV6-5 with TRBJ2-2; D not certain. The CDR3 consists of 13 residues. Germline V gives CDR1 MNHEY, CDR2 SVGAGI. Trimming pared 2 bases from V and 3 bases from J, leaving 4 bases between. The CDR3 loop is CASSYPYTGELFF. DNA for the CDR3: TGTGCCAGCAGTTACCCTTACACCGGGGAGCTGTTTTTT.

The rearrangement links TRBV7-2 to TRBJ2-1, with a possible D match to TRBD2 (6 bases). The CDR3 consists of 13 residues. Between the trimmed V and J ends, which lost 8 bases and 1 base, there was a span of 9 bases. Germline V gene sequence: CDR1 SGHTA, CDR2 FQGNSA. The CDR3 is CASARGSYNEQFF. CDR3 sequence (DNA): TGTGCCAGCGCACGGGGGTCCTACAATGAGCAGTTCTTC.

This sequence joins TRBV5-1 and TRBJ1-1; D is uncertain. V was trimmed by 4 bases and J by 4 bases, leaving 11 bases between them. CDR3 length: 13 residues. Germline V CDR1 and CDR2: SGHRS, YFSETQ. The chain's CDR3 is CASSAETSTEAFF. The DNA for the CDR3 is TGCGCCAGCAGCGCCGAAACCAGCACTGAAGCTTTCTTT. Variable domain in full (rest from reference TRBV5-1 and TRBJ1-1): KAGVTQTPRYLIKTRGQQVTLSCSPISGHRSVSWYQQTPGQGLQFLFEYFSETQRNKGNFPGRFSGRQFSNSRSEMNVSTLELGDSALYLCASSAETSTEAFFGQGTRLTVV.

The chain has TRBV15 and TRBJ2-2; tentatively, D is TRBD1 (7 bases). V shed 5 bases and J shed 3 bases, with 25 bases lying between them. The CDR3 extends over 19 amino acids. Germline V CDR1 and CDR2: LNHNV, YYDKDF (reference sequence). In DNA, the CDR3 is TGTGCCACCAGCTCCCGAAGAATGGAGGGGGCGTGGGACACCGGGGAGCTGTTTTTT. It specifies CATSSRRMEGAWDTGELFF.

The chain employs TRBV12-2 and TRBJ1-5; the table assigns TRBD1, which was not confirmed against the DNA. TRBV12-2 constitutes a pseudogene. This CDR3 region has 15 residues. In DNA, the CDR3 is TGTGCAAGTCGCTTAGCGCTCAGGGATAATCAGCCCCAGCATTTT. The encoded protein is CASRLALRDNQPQHF.

The chain couples TRBV30 to TRBJ1-1; a weak D match, TRBD1 (6 bases). V lost 5 bases to trimming and J lost 6 bases, with 16 bases between them. The CDR3 is 13 residues long. CDR1 is GTSNPN, CDR2 SVGIG, per germline (reference sequence). The CDR3 here is CAWRIQGSSEAFF. The CDR3 DNA reads TGTGCCTGGCGGATACAGGGTTCTTCTGAAGCTTTCTTT.

For the CDR3, the DNA is TGTGCCTGGATCCGCCCAGGTGGCTACACCTTC. Its translation: CAWIRPGGYTF. This chain connects TRBV30 to TRBJ1-2; D not certain. The CDR3 has 11 amino acids. The V end lost 4 bases, the J end lost 7 bases, and 10 bases lay between the germline ends. CDR1 GTSNPN and CDR2 SVGIG come from the germline V gene (reference sequence).

V is TRBV6-5 and J is TRBJ2-7, with a tentative D call TRBD1 (5 bases). Germline CDR1 MNHEY, CDR2 SVGAGI. This CDR3 contains 13 residues. Deletions cut 0 bases from V and 2 bases from J, with 5 bases between. CDR3 protein: CASSYSDTYEQYF. In DNA form, the CDR3 reads TGTGCCAGCAGTTACTCGGACACCTACGAGCAGTACTTC.

This clone appeared a few times. The chain joins TRBV2 to TRBJ1-5, with TRBD1 as a possible D gene (5 bases). CDR1 is SNHLY, CDR2 FYNNEI, per germline. The V end lost 8 bases, the J end lost 10 bases, and 18 bases lay between the germline ends. The CDR3 covers 13 residues. This CDR3 reads CASGTTPGDPQHF. The CDR3 nucleotides read TGTGCCAGCGGGACGACCCCGGGGGATCCCCAGCATTTT.

In its sample, this clone was seen once. The V call is TRBV14, the J call TRBJ2-7, with 9 bases matching TRBD1. The CDR3 spans 17 residues. V lost 1 base to trimming and J lost 4 bases; unmatched junction nucleotides: 11. Germline V gene lookup returns CDR1 SGHDN and CDR2 FVKESK. The CDR3 loop reads CASSQALSWGQGYEQYF. In DNA form, the CDR3 reads TGTGCCAGCAGCCAAGCCCTCTCATGGGGACAGGGATACGAGCAGTACTTC. The full variable domain, rest sourced from reference TRBV14 and TRBJ2-7, is EAGVTQFPSHSVIEKGQTVTLRCDPISGHDNLYWYRRVMGKEIKFLLHFVKESKQDESGMPNNRFLAERTGGTYSTLKVQPAELEDSGVYFCASSQALSWGQGYEQYFGPGTRLTVT.

V and J are TRBV5-6 and TRBJ2-7; no clear D. The CDR3 is 13 residues long. V was clipped by 1 base and J by 0 bases, with 5 bases between them. Germline assignment: CDR1 SGHDT and CDR2 YYEEEE. CDR3 in amino acids: CASSLLASYEQYF. The DNA for the CDR3 is TGTGCCAGCAGCTTGTTGGCCTCCTACGAGCAGTACTTC.

The chain is built from TRBV7-3 and TRBJ2-1; 9 bases align to TRBD2. The length of the CDR3 is 15 residues. The trim removed 8 bases at V and 4 bases at J, leaving 9 bases unmatched. Germline V CDR1 and CDR2: SGHTA, FQGTGA. CDR3 DNA: TGTGCCAGCGGGCGGGGGGGCCGAGGTTACAATGAGCAGTTCTTC. Translation gives CASGRGGRGYNEQFF. Based on the CDR3 plus reference TRBV7-3 and TRBJ2-1, the full variable domain is GAGVSQTPSNKVTEKGKYVELRCDPISGHTALYWYRQSLGQGPEFLIYFQGTGAADDSGLPNDRFFAVRPEGSVSTLKIQRTERGDSAVYLCASGRGGRGYNEQFFGPGTRLTVL.

The chain joins TRBV5-6 to TRBJ1-5, with a possible D match to TRBD1 (6 bases). CDR3 length: 16 amino acids. V lost 0 bases and J lost 9, with 19 bases in between. The V gene's germline CDR1 is SGHDT and CDR2 YYEEEE. CDR3 coding DNA: TGTGCCAGCAGCTTGGCCTCGGGGGGCCTCTTTGGGCCCCAGCATTTT. It specifies CASSLASGGLFGPQHF.

Comments on this clone: At one end the junction does not follow the germline gene, possibly because of a read error. J is TRBJ1-2 and V is TRBV5-6; maybe TRBD1 (6 bases). This CDR3 region has 16 residues. Germline V gives CDR1 SGHDT, CDR2 YYEEEE. CDR3 in DNA: TGTGCCAGCAGCTGGGGGACACCCCGACTTAACTATGGCTACCCCTTC. This encodes CASSWGTPRLNYGYPF.

The chain is built from TRBV7-7 and TRBJ2-7; 9 bases are a match to TRBD1. The CDR3 consists of 14 residues. Germline trimming cut 1 base from V and 5 bases from J; bases unmatched to any gene: 3. Per germline, CDR1 SSHAT and CDR2 FNYEAQ (reference sequence). The CDR3, as DNA: TGTGCCAGCAGCTTAGGGACAGGGGAGGACGAGCAGTACTTC. This codes for CASSLGTGEDEQYF.

CDR3: CSVEGSYEQYF. For the CDR3, the DNA is TGCAGCGTTGAAGGCAGCTACGAGCAGTACTTC. The chain couples TRBV29-1 to TRBJ2-7; no clear D gene. This CDR3 region has 11 residues. V shed 1 base and J shed 3 bases, with 4 bases lying between them. CDR1 and CDR2 from the germline V gene are SQVTM and ANQGSEA.

This sequence joins TRBV7-2 and TRBJ2-5; D is ambiguous. CDR3 length equals 12 residues. The germline V gene encodes CDR1 SGHTA and CDR2 FQGNSA. V gave up 4 bases and J gave up 5 bases, with 8 bases separating them. CDR3: CASSSSMETQYF. The CDR3 DNA sequence: TGTGCCAGCAGCTCATCAATGGAGACCCAGTACTTC.

The rearrangement uses TRBV7-9 and TRBJ2-7; D ambiguous. The V end was cut by 4 bases, the J end by 3 bases, with 4 bases between. The CDR3 consists of 11 residues. From germline, CDR1 is SEHNR and CDR2 FQNEAQ (reference sequence). CDR3 bases: TGTGCCAGCAGCTCAGTCTACGAGCAGTACTTC. It codes for CASSSVYEQYF.

This sequence joins TRBV14 and TRBJ2-1, with 8 positions matching TRBD2. Per the germline V gene, CDR1 is SGHDN and CDR2 is FVKESK. Losses at the gene ends were 5 bases for V and 4 bases for J; bases not matched to a gene: 7. The length of the CDR3 is 15 residues. The DNA of the CDR3 is TGTGCCAGCAGCAACGCGGGGGGCCAGTACAATGAGCAGTTCTTC. Its protein is CASSNAGGQYNEQFF.

The sample holds one count of this clone. The chain couples TRBV6-5 to TRBJ1-5; D remains ambiguous. Germline CDR1 is MNHEY and CDR2 is SVGAGI. This CDR3 is 13 amino acids long. Trimming took off 6 bases at V and 4 bases at J, with 10 bases between the two ends. The CDR3 DNA is TGTGCCAGCAGGCTTACAGAGAATCAGCCCCAGCATTTT. Translating it yields CASRLTENQPQHF.

This clone was seen a handful of times. This chain links TRBV4-1 with TRBJ1-1, with a tentative D call TRBD1 (5 bases). V was shortened by 0 bases and J by 0 bases, with 11 bases between the two germline ends. CDR1 MGHRA and CDR2 YSYEKL come from the germline V gene. This CDR3 has 16 amino acids. The DNA for the CDR3 is TGCGCCAGCAGCCAAGATCACCAGGGCATGAACACTGAAGCTTTCTTT. It yields the protein CASSQDHQGMNTEAFF.

The chain couples TRBV30 to TRBJ1-4; the D gene is possibly TRBD1 (6 bases). Trimming cost V 2 bases and J 5 bases, with 15 bases left between them. This CDR3 has 15 amino acids. The germline V gene encodes CDR1 GTSNPN and CDR2 SVGIG (reference sequence). The CDR3 DNA follows: TGTGCCTGGAGTCCAGGACAGTCCCCCAATGAAAAACTGTTTTTT. Translated, it gives CAWSPGQSPNEKLFF. The full variable domain, rest sourced from reference TRBV30 and TRBJ1-4, is SQTIHQWPATLVQPVGSPLSLECTVEGTSNPNLYWYRQAAGRGLQLLFYSVGIGQISSEVPQNLSASRPQDRQFILSSKKLLLSDSGFYLCAWSPGQSPNEKLFFGSGTQLSVL.

The V call is TRBV7-2, the J call TRBJ1-2, with TRBD1 identical over 7 bases. The CDR3 is made up of 15 amino acids. V was clipped by 4 bases and J by 4 bases; unmatched bases: 9. The germline CDR1 and CDR2 sequences are SGHTA and FQGNSA. DNA of the CDR3: TGTGCCAGCAGCTCCTTGAAGGGGACAGCCTATGGCTACACCTTC. Its protein product is CASSSLKGTAYGYTF.

The chain links TRBV28 to TRBJ1-1, with D unresolved. The CDR3 extends over 13 amino acids. Trimming pared 8 bases from V and 4 bases from J, leaving 14 bases between. The germline gives CDR1 MDHEN, CDR2 SYDVKM. The CDR3 sequence is CASLPHSVTEAFF. In nucleotides, the CDR3 is TGTGCCAGCCTCCCGCATAGCGTCACTGAAGCTTTCTTT.

CDR3 bases: TGTGCCAGCAGCGGTAGAGCCCGCAATGAGCAGTTCTTC. Its protein product is CASSGRARNEQFF. The chain combines TRBV28 with TRBJ2-1; D not resolved. Germline V gene data show CDR1 as MDHEN and CDR2 as SYDVKM. This CDR3 spans 13 amino acids. Deletions cut 6 bases from V and 6 bases from J, with 12 bases between.

On this clone itself: The identical CDR3 is also encoded by other nucleotide sequences in the sample. The chain couples TRBV5-1 to TRBJ1-3; D remains ambiguous. In germline, CDR1 is SGHRS, CDR2 YFSETQ. CDR3 size: 14 residues. The V and J ends lost 6 bases and 0 bases respectively, with 10 bases between them. CDR3 in DNA: TGCGCCAGCAAACACGACAACTCTGGAAACACCATATATTTT. This translates into CASKHDNSGNTIYF. Full variable domain (missing parts from reference TRBV5-1 and TRBJ1-3): KAGVTQTPRYLIKTRGQQVTLSCSPISGHRSVSWYQQTPGQGLQFLFEYFSETQRNKGNFPGRFSGRQFSNSRSEMNVSTLELGDSALYLCASKHDNSGNTIYFGEGSWLTVV.

The chain uses TRBV30 and TRBJ1-5; maybe TRBD1 (5 bases). The CDR3 runs to 13 residues. The V end lost 3 bases, the J end lost 3 bases, and 9 bases lay between the germline ends. Germline CDR1 and CDR2: GTSNPN and SVGIG (reference sequence). CDR3 protein: CAWSRVFNQPQHF. The CDR3 DNA reads TGTGCCTGGAGCAGGGTTTTCAATCAGCCCCAGCATTTT.